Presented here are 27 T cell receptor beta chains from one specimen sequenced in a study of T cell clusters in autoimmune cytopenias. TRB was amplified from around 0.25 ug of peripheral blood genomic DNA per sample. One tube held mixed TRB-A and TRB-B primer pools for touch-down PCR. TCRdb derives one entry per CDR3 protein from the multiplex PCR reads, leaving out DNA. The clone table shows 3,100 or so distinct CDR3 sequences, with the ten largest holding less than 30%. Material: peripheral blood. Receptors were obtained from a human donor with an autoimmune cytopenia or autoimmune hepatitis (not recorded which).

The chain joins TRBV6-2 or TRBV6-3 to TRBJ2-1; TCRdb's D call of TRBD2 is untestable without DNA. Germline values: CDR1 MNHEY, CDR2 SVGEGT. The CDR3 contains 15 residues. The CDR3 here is CASSHGLAGADEQFF.

CDR3 sequence: CASSSGPNYEQYF. The chain is built from TRBV11-3 and TRBJ2-7; the TRBD1 assignment by TCRdb is unverifiable without DNA. The V gene's germline CDR1 is SGHNT and CDR2 YENEEA. The CDR3 has 13 amino acids.

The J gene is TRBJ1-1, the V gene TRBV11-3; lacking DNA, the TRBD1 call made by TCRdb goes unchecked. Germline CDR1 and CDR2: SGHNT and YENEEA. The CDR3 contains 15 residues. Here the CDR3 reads CASSSTGGMNTEAFF.

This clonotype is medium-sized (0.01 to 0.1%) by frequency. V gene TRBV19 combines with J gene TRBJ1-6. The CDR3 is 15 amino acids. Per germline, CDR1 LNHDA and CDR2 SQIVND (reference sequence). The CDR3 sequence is CASSMGEISKSPLHF.

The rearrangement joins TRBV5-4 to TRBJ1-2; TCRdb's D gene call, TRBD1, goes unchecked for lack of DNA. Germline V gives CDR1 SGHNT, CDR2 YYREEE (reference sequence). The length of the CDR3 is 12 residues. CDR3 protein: CASSLTGVGYTF.

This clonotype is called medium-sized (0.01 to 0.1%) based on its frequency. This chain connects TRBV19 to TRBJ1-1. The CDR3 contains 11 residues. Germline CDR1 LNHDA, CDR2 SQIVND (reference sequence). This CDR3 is CASKRNTEAFF. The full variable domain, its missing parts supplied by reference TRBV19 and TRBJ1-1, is DGGITQSPKYLFRKEGQNVTLSCEQNLNHDAMYWYRQDPGQGLRLIYYSQIVNDFQKGDIAEGYSVSREKKESFPLTVTSAQKNPTAFYLCASKRNTEAFFGQGTRLTVV.

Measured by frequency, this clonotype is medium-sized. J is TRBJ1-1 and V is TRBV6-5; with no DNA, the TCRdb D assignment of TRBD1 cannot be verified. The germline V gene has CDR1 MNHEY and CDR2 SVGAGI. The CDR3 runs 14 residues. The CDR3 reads CASSKWDSNTEAFF.

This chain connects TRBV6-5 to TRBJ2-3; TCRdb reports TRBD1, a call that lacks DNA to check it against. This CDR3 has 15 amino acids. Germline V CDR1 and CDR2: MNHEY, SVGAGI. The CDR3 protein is CASRQTGKPTDTQYF.

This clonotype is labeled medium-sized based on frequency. CDR3 amino acids: CASSPAPGTGGFADTQYF. V is TRBV27 and J is TRBJ2-3; the D gene TCRdb calls, TRBD1, cannot be checked with no DNA. This CDR3 comprises 18 residues. Germline-derived CDR1 and CDR2 are MNHEY and SMNVEV (reference sequence).

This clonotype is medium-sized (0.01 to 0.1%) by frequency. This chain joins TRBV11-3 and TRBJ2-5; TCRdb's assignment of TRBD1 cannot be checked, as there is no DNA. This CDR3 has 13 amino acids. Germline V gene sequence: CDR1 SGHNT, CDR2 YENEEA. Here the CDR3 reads CASTGQYQETQYF.

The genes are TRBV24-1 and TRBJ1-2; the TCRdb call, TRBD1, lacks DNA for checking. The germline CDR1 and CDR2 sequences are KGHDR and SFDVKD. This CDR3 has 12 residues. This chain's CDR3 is CATGQGNYGYTF.

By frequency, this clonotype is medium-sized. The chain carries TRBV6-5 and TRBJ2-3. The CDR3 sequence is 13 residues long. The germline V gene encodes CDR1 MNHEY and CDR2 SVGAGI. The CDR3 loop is CASRTEGTDTQYF.

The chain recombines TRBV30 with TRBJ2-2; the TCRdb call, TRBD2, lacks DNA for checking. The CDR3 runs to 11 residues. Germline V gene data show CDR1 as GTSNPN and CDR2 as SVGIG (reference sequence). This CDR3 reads CAWGGAGELFF.

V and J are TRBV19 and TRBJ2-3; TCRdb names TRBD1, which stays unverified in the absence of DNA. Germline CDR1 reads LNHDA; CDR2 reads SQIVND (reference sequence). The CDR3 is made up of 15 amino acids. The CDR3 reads CASSIKGGDTDTQYF.

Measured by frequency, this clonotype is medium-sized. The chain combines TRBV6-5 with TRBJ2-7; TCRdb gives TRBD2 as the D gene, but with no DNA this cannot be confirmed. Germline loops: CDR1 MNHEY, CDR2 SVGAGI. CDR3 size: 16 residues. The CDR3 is CASTQLLRGGSYEQYF.

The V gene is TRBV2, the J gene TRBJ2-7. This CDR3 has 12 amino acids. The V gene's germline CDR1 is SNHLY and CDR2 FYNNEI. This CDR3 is CASRRTGYEQYF.

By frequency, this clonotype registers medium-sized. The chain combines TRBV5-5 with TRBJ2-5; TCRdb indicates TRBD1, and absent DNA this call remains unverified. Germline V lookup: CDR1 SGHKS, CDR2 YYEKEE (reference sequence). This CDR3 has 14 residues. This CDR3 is CASSRLGQQETQYF. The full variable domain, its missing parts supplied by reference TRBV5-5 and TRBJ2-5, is DAGVTQSPTHLIKTRGQQVTLRCSPISGHKSVSWYQQVLGQGPQFIFQYYEKEERGRGNFPDRFSARQFPNYSSELNVNALLLGDSALYLCASSRLGQQETQYFGPGTRLLVL.

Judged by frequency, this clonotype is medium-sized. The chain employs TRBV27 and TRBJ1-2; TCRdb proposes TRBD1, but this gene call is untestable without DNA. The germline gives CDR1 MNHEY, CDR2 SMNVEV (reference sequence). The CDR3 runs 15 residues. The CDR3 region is CASSLTSGTNYGYTF.

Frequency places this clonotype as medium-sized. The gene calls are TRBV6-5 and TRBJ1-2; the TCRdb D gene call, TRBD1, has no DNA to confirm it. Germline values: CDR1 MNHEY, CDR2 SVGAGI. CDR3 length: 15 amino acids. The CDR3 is CASSYSWGRNYGYTF.

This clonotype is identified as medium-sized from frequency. The CDR3: CASRSLGSETQYF. The gene calls are TRBV6-5 and TRBJ2-5. CDR3 length: 13 residues. Germline V CDR1 and CDR2: MNHEY, SVGAGI.

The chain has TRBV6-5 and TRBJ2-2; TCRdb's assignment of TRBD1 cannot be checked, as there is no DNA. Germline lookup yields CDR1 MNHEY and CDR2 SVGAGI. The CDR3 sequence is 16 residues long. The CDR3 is CASSYSRARGAGELFF.

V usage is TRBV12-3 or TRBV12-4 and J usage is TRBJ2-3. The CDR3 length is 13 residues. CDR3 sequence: CASSNPKADTQYF.

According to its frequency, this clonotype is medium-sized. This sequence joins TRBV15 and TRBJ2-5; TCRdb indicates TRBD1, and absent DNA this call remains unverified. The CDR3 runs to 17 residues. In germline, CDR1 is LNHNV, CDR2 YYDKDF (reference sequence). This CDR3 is CATSRVRTERAQETQYF.

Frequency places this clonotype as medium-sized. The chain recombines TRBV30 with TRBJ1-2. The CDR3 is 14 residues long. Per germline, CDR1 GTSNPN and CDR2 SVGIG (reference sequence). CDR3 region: CAWSLNEPSYGYTF.

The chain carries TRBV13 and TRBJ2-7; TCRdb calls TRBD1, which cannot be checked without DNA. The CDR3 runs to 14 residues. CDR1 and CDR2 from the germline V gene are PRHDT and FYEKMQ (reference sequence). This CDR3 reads CATQYGTESYEQYF. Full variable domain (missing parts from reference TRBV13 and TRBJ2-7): AAGVIQSPRHLIKEKRETATLKCYPIPRHDTVYWYQQGPGQDPQFLISFYEKMQSDKGSIPDRFSAQQFSDYHSELNMSSLELGDSALYFCATQYGTESYEQYFGPGTRLTVT.

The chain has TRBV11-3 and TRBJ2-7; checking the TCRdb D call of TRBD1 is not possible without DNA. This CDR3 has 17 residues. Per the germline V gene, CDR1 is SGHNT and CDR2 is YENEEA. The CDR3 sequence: CASSLVGRWEGNSEQYF.

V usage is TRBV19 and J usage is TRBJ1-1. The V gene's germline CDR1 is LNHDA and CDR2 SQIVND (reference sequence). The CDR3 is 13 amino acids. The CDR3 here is CASSPWVNTEAFF.